The 21 T cell receptor beta chains below come from one sample, sequenced in a study of a mutant IDH1 vaccine in newly diagnosed glioma. TCRdb's copy holds only in-frame clones and misses some; the assay was immunoSEQ multiplex PCR. Of 30,000 to 40,000 clones listed, just under 80% are singletons. Time point in this sample: week 35, safety follow-up. Alongside topical imiquimod, each dose of vaccine comprised 300 ug of mutant IDH1 20-mer peptide. The antigens of these receptors remain unknown. Sequencing was performed on PBMCs, taken from a glioma patient whose treatment included an IDH1 peptide vaccine. These receptors all stem from a man in his forties with glioma. Some clones in this sample may be carry-over from other donors' samples.

This chain links TRBV18 with TRBJ1-5; unclear D gene. Germline CDR1 and CDR2: KGHSH and LQKENI. The V and J ends lost 2 bases and 0 bases respectively, with 5 bases between them. CDR3 length: 14 amino acids. CDR3 coding DNA: TGTGCCAGCTCACCAAGCAATAGCAATCAGCCCCAGCATTTT. Protein: CASSPSNSNQPQHF.

CDR3 residues: CASSEPGERSYEQYF. In DNA form, the CDR3 reads TGCGCCAGCAGTGAACCGGGCGAAAGATCCTACGAGCAGTACTTC. The chain recombines TRBV10-1 with TRBJ2-7; D unclear. V gave up 3 bases and J gave up 1 base, with 13 bases separating them. The V gene's germline CDR1 is WNHNN and CDR2 SYGVQD (reference sequence). The CDR3 length is 15 residues.

This chain uses TRBV4-3 with TRBJ2-3; 10 bases align to TRBD2. This CDR3 is 14 amino acids long. The junction had 0 bases not matched to a gene; V was cut back by 0 bases and J by 6 bases. The germline V gene has CDR1 LGHNA and CDR2 YSLEER. In nucleotides, the CDR3 is TGCGCCAGCAGCCAAGAACTAGCGGGGGATACGCAGTATTTT. It is translated as CASSQELAGDTQYF.

The chain carries TRBV2 and TRBJ1-1; D unclear. This CDR3 region has 12 residues. CDR1 and CDR2 (germline): SNHLY, FYNNEI. The V end was cut by 7 bases, the J end by 0 bases, with 6 bases between. The CDR3 region is CASNRLNTEAFF. CDR3 sequence (DNA): TGTGCCAGCAATAGGTTGAACACTGAAGCTTTCTTT.

The chain uses TRBV6-1 and TRBJ1-2, with D perhaps matching TRBD1 (6 bases). V was pared by 2 bases and J by 6 bases, with 13 bases between. The germline V gene encodes CDR1 MNHNS and CDR2 SASEGT. The CDR3 consists of 14 residues. The DNA of the CDR3 is TGTGCCAGCAGTGAAATTTGGGGGGGCCATGGCTACACCTTC. It codes for CASSEIWGGHGYTF.

V and J are TRBV5-6 and TRBJ1-1, with 7 bases aligning to TRBD1. The V segment lost 4 bases and the J segment 10 bases; nucleotides outside the gene matches: 10. This CDR3 region has 13 residues. CDR1 and CDR2 from the germline V gene are SGHDT and YYEEEE. In DNA, the CDR3 is TGTGCCAGCAGCATCTGGACAGGACGGGTAGCTTTCTTT. This sequence encodes CASSIWTGRVAFF.

The gene calls are TRBV6-5 and TRBJ1-1; D gene unclear. Trimming took off 2 bases at V and 1 base at J, with 11 bases between the two ends. Germline assignment: CDR1 MNHEY and CDR2 SVGAGI. The CDR3 has 15 amino acids. The CDR3 spells CASSYHGRKNTEAFF. CDR3 bases: TGTGCCAGCAGTTACCATGGACGGAAGAACACTGAAGCTTTCTTT.

The rearrangement links TRBV7-2 to TRBJ1-3; TRBD1 agrees at 8 bases. The CDR3 extends over 15 amino acids. V lost 5 bases to trimming and J lost 1 base; unmatched junction nucleotides: 4. Germline V gives CDR1 SGHTA, CDR2 FQGNSA. The CDR3 here is CASSNDRGSGNTIYF. The DNA of the CDR3 is TGTGCCAGCAGCAACGACAGGGGATCTGGAAACACCATATATTTT.

There are a few counts of this clone. The V and J genes are TRBV5-6 and TRBJ1-3; D possibly corresponds to TRBD1 (5 bases). The CDR3 runs to 15 residues. V lost 0 bases and J 2 bases, leaving 9 bases between the germline ends. CDR1 and CDR2 (germline): SGHDT, YYEEEE. CDR3 sequence reads: CASSLVGGPGNTIYF. The CDR3 nucleotides read TGTGCCAGCAGCTTGGTCGGGGGTCCTGGAAACACCATATATTTT.

This clone was seen a few times. V gene TRBV25-1 combines with J gene TRBJ1-3; TRBD1 is a possible D gene (5 bases). The CDR3 runs to 16 residues. From germline, CDR1 is MGHDK and CDR2 SYGVNS. Trimming removed 7 bases at V and 4 bases at J, with 20 bases between. DNA for the CDR3: TGTGCCAGCACCGACGGGGTCAGGGCTGCCGGAAACACCATATATTTT. This gives the protein CASTDGVRAAGNTIYF.

This clone was picked up a small number of times. In DNA, the CDR3 is TGTGCCAGCAGTGAATTCCAGGGGAACACTGAAGCTTTCTTT. Amino acid sequence: CASSEFQGNTEAFF. This chain links TRBV25-1 with TRBJ1-1; D perhaps matches TRBD1 (5 bases). Trimming stripped 1 base from V and 1 base from J, with 7 bases between. From germline, CDR1 is MGHDK and CDR2 SYGVNS. The CDR3 consists of 14 residues.

This clone was recorded only once. The chain joins TRBV5-1 to TRBJ2-7, with TRBD2 matching 12 bases. The CDR3 has 15 residues. Germline V CDR1 and CDR2: SGHRS, YFSETQ. Trimming cost V 1 base and J 3 bases; bases outside gene matches: 2. Here the CDR3 reads CASSLKLAGGYEQYF. The CDR3 bases are TGCGCCAGCAGCTTGAAACTAGCGGGGGGCTACGAGCAGTACTTC.

The chain joins TRBV7-9 to TRBJ2-7; D is ambiguous. The CDR3 contains 14 residues. Trimming cost V 4 bases and J 3 bases, with 13 bases left between them. Germline V gene data show CDR1 as SEHNR and CDR2 as FQNEAQ (reference sequence). This CDR3 reads CASSSTAYLYEQYF. CDR3 DNA: TGTGCCAGCAGCTCGACTGCGTACCTCTACGAGCAGTACTTC.

The chain recombines TRBV19 with TRBJ1-5; D unclear. Germline loops: CDR1 LNHDA, CDR2 SQIVND (reference sequence). This CDR3 spans 13 amino acids. Trimming shortened V by 5 bases and J by 6 bases, and 11 bases separated the two germline ends. CDR3 residues: CASSWRVGQPQHF. The CDR3 DNA reads as TGTGCCAGTAGTTGGAGGGTTGGTCAGCCCCAGCATTTT.

The rearrangement joins TRBV6-5 to TRBJ1-4; D may be TRBD1 (6 bases). V gave up 0 bases and J gave up 8 bases, with 16 bases separating them. CDR1 and CDR2 (germline): MNHEY, SVGAGI. This CDR3 spans 16 amino acids. The DNA of the CDR3 is TGTGCCAGCAGTTACTCTTCCCCGAGGCAGGGGGAAAAACTGTTTTTT. It is translated as CASSYSSPRQGEKLFF.

About this clone: The germline gene is not matched at one end of the junction; a read error may be the cause. The chain joins TRBV11-2 to TRBJ1-1, with 7 bases aligning to TRBD1. The CDR3 length is 14 residues. The germline V gene encodes CDR1 SGHAT and CDR2 FQNNGV. The CDR3 loop is CASSLGGSGTAVLF. The CDR3 region has the DNA TGTGCCAGCAGCTTAGGGGGGTCCGGGACAGCAGTTCTCTTT.

This chain uses TRBV27 with TRBJ1-4; 10 bases match TRBD1. There are 16 residues in the CDR3. J gave up 4 bases and V 5 bases, and 7 bases lay outside the gene matches. Germline V CDR1 and CDR2: MNHEY, SMNVEV (reference sequence). The CDR3 bases are TGTGCCAGCAGTCTTGGGTGGACAGGGGGTAATGAAAAACTGTTTTTT. Amino acids: CASSLGWTGGNEKLFF.

The sample holds a few counts of this clone. This chain uses TRBV30 with TRBJ1-5, with 9 nucleotides matching TRBD1. The V segment lost 2 bases and the J segment 5 bases; nucleotides outside the gene matches: 13. The V gene's germline CDR1 is GTSNPN and CDR2 SVGIG (reference sequence). CDR3 length: 17 amino acids. The CDR3: CAWSHSRGQGLYQPQHF. DNA of the CDR3: TGTGCCTGGAGTCATTCTAGGGGACAGGGATTGTATCAGCCCCAGCATTTT.

V gene TRBV30 combines with J gene TRBJ2-5, with 9 bases identical to TRBD2. Germline CDR1 is GTSNPN and CDR2 is SVGIG (reference sequence). This CDR3 comprises 15 residues. With 4 bases clipped from V and 4 bases from J, the junction kept 10 bases outside the gene matches. DNA for the CDR3: TGTGCCTGGACAAGGGGCGGGGGGGCCCCAGAGACCCAGTACTTC. This translates into CAWTRGGGAPETQYF.

The V gene is TRBV7-9, the J gene TRBJ2-3; D might be TRBD1 (6 bases). Trimming removed 5 bases from V and 3 bases from J, with 15 bases in between. Germline V gives CDR1 SEHNR, CDR2 FQNEAQ (reference sequence). CDR3 length: 15 amino acids. CDR3 sequence: CASSPLGRGTDTQYF. In DNA form, the CDR3 reads TGTGCCAGCAGCCCCCTCGGCAGGGGTACAGATACGCAGTATTTT. Complete variable domain (other parts from reference TRBV7-9 and TRBJ2-3): DTGVSQNPRHKITKRGQNVTFRCDPISEHNRLYWYRQTLGQGPEFLTYFQNEAQLEKSRLLSDRFSAERPKGSFSTLEIQRTEQGDSAMYLCASSPLGRGTDTQYFGPGTRLTVL.

The rearrangement joins TRBV7-9 to TRBJ1-2; D gene unclear. V lost 1 base to trimming and J lost 4 bases, with 13 bases between them. The germline gives CDR1 SEHNR, CDR2 FQNEAQ (reference sequence). There are 15 residues in the CDR3. CDR3 amino acids: CASSLDGGFVYGYTF. The CDR3 coding sequence is TGTGCCAGCAGCTTAGACGGAGGGTTTGTCTATGGCTACACCTTC.